This TCR beta chain originates from a study of blood T cell repertoires in COVID-19. Overall study context: T cells, B-cell-depleted T cells, or PBMCs provided the cDNA or gDNA that served as material.

Assay: immunoSEQ multiplex PCR; the TCRdb copy retains only in-frame clones and omits some. This sample has around 40,000 clones; 70% to 90% occur once, and the top ten carry more than 8%. The CDR3 contains 12 residues. CDR1 and CDR2 from the germline V gene are SGHNT and YENEEA. As regards this clone: The junction does not match germline at one end; this may be a read error.

The receptor was isolated from a human donor in a cohort sampled during active COVID-19. What was sequenced was peripheral blood. The chain uses TRBV11-3 and TRBJ2-1, with D possibly being TRBD1 (5 bases). The CDR3 loop is CASSLERGEQFF. Written as DNA, the CDR3 is TGTGCCAGCAGCCTAGAAAGGGGTGAGCAGTTCTTC.